One and the same sample provided the 13 T cell receptor beta chains below, sequenced in a study of immune cell composition in non-small cell lung cancer. The repertoire was sequenced with immunoSEQ multiplex PCR; TCRdb's copy has only in-frame clones and lacks some. The sample lists around 10,000 clones, 60% to 80% seen once, with 8.9% in the top ten. Specimen: lung tumor tissue. These receptors were obtained from a human donor with non-small cell lung cancer.

V gene TRBV18 combines with J gene TRBJ1-1; no clear D gene. This CDR3 region has 13 residues. Germline CDR1 is KGHSH and CDR2 is LQKENI. The V end was cut by 5 bases, the J end by 1 base, with 8 bases between. The CDR3 DNA reads TGTGCCAGCTCAGCGGACCGGAACACTGAAGCTTTCTTT. Amino acids: CASSADRNTEAFF.

V is TRBV7-2 and J is TRBJ1-2, with 9 bases fitting TRBD1. The length of the CDR3 is 15 residues. The germline CDR1 and CDR2 sequences are SGHTA and FQGNSA. The ends lost 5 bases at V and 2 bases at J; junction bases unmatched: 6. Here the CDR3 reads CASSEWTGDNYGYTF. The CDR3 DNA sequence: TGTGCCAGCAGCGAATGGACAGGGGACAACTATGGCTACACCTTC.

The rearrangement links TRBV2 to TRBJ1-1; D is perhaps TRBD1 (5 bases). This CDR3 contains 13 residues. CDR1 and CDR2 (germline): SNHLY, FYNNEI. Trimming took off 7 bases at V and 8 bases at J, with 17 bases between the two ends. CDR3 loop: CASIIVLEGEAFF. The CDR3 region has the DNA TGTGCCAGCATAATTGTCTTAGAGGGGGAAGCTTTCTTT.

The chain has TRBV4-3 and TRBJ2-3; D gene uncertain. Germline assignment: CDR1 LGHNA and CDR2 YSLEER. The CDR3 is made up of 15 amino acids. Trimming took 0 bases from V and 2 from J, leaving 9 bases between them. The CDR3 coding sequence is TGCGCCAGCAGCCAAGATGTTCTCTCCACAGATACGCAGTATTTT. It specifies CASSQDVLSTDTQYF.

This clone was detected only a few times. An end of the junction does not agree with germline; a read error may underlie this. This chain uses TRBV2 with TRBJ2-5; D not certain. The CDR3 covers 11 residues. Germline V gene sequence: CDR1 SNHLY, CDR2 FYNNEI. The CDR3 here is CASSSTEPQYF. CDR3 sequence (DNA): TGTGCCAGCAGCAGCACAGAGCCCCAGTACTTC. The full variable domain, its missing parts supplied by reference TRBV2 and TRBJ2-5, is EPEVTQTPSHQVTQMGQEVILRCVPISNHLYFYWYRQILGQKVEFLVSFYNNEISEKSEIFDDQFSVERPDGSNFTLKIRSTKLEDSAMYFCASSSTEPQYFGPGTRLLVL.

The chain couples TRBV7-6 to TRBJ1-2; 8 bases agree with TRBD1. The germline gives CDR1 SGHVS, CDR2 FNYEAQ. This CDR3 contains 16 residues. J was trimmed by 1 base and V by 5 bases; bases with no gene match: 9. The CDR3 DNA reads as TGTGCCAGCAGCAAGACCGAACAGGGGGATAACTATGGCTACACCTTC. This translates into CASSKTEQGDNYGYTF.

The genes are TRBV7-9 and TRBJ1-6; 9 positions match TRBD1. CDR1 is SEHNR and CDR2 is FQNEAQ in the germline V gene (reference sequence). CDR3 length equals 16 residues. V lost 6 bases, J lost 0 bases, and 3 bases stayed unmatched. The CDR3: CASRGQGSSYNSPLHF. The CDR3 DNA sequence: TGTGCCAGCAGGGGACAGGGCAGCTCCTATAATTCACCCCTCCACTTT. Full variable domain (missing parts from reference TRBV7-9 and TRBJ1-6): DTGVSQNPRHKITKRGQNVTFRCDPISEHNRLYWYRQTLGQGPEFLTYFQNEAQLEKSRLLSDRFSAERPKGSFSTLEIQRTEQGDSAMYLCASRGQGSSYNSPLHFGNGTRLTVT.

Written as DNA, the CDR3 is TGTGCCTATTCACTATCCTCTGGAAACACCATATATTTT. Residues: CAYSLSSGNTIYF. The V and J genes are TRBV30 and TRBJ1-3; D unresolved. This CDR3 has 13 amino acids. CDR1 and CDR2 from the germline V gene are GTSNPN and SVGIG (reference sequence). The V end was cut by 7 bases, the J end by 0 bases, with 10 bases between.

The chain links TRBV7-2 to TRBJ1-2; 10 bases match TRBD1. V trimming: 5 bases; J trimming: 4 bases; junction bases outside the gene matches: 10. The CDR3 length is 16 residues. CDR1 and CDR2 from the germline V gene are SGHTA and FQGNSA. This CDR3 is CASSLNPGQGSYGYTF. CDR3 in DNA: TGTGCCAGCAGCCTCAACCCGGGACAGGGGTCCTATGGCTACACCTTC.

CDR3 loop: CASSPSWPGANYGYTF. The DNA of the CDR3 is TGCGCCAGCAGCCCAAGCTGGCCAGGGGCTAACTATGGCTACACCTTC. The chain employs TRBV4-3 and TRBJ1-2; possibly TRBD1 for D (6 bases). The CDR3 has 16 amino acids. Germline V lookup: CDR1 LGHNA, CDR2 YSLEER. The V gene lost 4 bases and the J gene lost 0 bases, with 15 bases spanning the gap.

There are a few counts of this clone. This chain links TRBV6-1 with TRBJ1-1, with D unresolved. The CDR3 has 15 residues. Germline V lookup: CDR1 MNHNS, CDR2 SASEGT. Trimming took 2 bases from V and 6 from J, leaving 16 bases between them. CDR3 amino acids: CASSERSFATPEAFF. The CDR3 DNA follows: TGTGCCAGCAGTGAACGATCGTTCGCGACACCTGAAGCTTTCTTT.

This clone was seen a handful of times. The gene calls are TRBV6-5 and TRBJ1-5, with D hard to call. The CDR3 length is 14 residues. V was pared by 5 bases and J by 0 bases, with 8 bases between. The germline V gene encodes CDR1 MNHEY and CDR2 SVGAGI. This CDR3 is CASSRQTSNQPQHF. In DNA, the CDR3 is TGTGCCAGCAGTCGACAAACTAGCAATCAGCCCCAGCATTTT.

V usage is TRBV5-6 and J usage is TRBJ1-1; tentative D call: TRBD1 (6 bases). The CDR3 covers 17 residues. V was cut by 0 bases and J by 4 bases, with 19 bases left in between. Germline V lookup: CDR1 SGHDT, CDR2 YYEEEE. CDR3 region: CASSLETVTGAGTEAFF. The CDR3 nucleotides read TGTGCCAGCAGCTTGGAAACCGTTACGGGGGCTGGCACTGAAGCTTTCTTT. The complete variable domain, with remaining parts taken from reference TRBV5-6 and TRBJ1-1, reads DAGVTQSPTHLIKTRGQQVTLRCSPKSGHDTVSWYQQALGQGPQFIFQYYEEEERQRGNFPDRFSGHQFPNYSSELNVNALLLGDSALYLCASSLETVTGAGTEAFFGQGTRLTVV.